This T cell receptor beta chain was observed in a study of blood T cells in healthy people across ages. Points from the study as a whole: The recorded TCR beta diversity per million T cells decreased in a roughly linear manner with age. Expanded clonotype shifts may have been confounded, as the donors had an unknown CMV status.

The second PCR ran roughly 6 to 11 cycles with a sample-barcoded 5' primer and J-beta primers. A template-switch adaptor containing 12 random nucleotides labeled each cDNA molecule. From each sample, at least 3 million paired-end reads containing CDR3 were obtained. TCRdb fed the 5' RACE reads into MiXCR, producing one record per CDR3 protein. The table records 1.5 million to 2 million distinct CDR3 sequences, about 30% of them present only once. The germline gives CDR1 KGHSH, CDR2 LQKENI. Deletions cut 2 bases from V and 3 bases from J, with 8 bases between. CDR3 length: 14 residues. This clonotype occurred a few times. The target antigen is unknown.

The chain joins TRBV18 to TRBJ2-1, with D tentatively TRBD1 (6 bases). This receptor was identified in a young woman in good health. Sequenced material: blood. DNA of the CDR3: TGTGCCAGCTCACCAGCGACAGGCTACAATGAGCAGTTCTTC. This translates into CASSPATGYNEQFF. Full variable domain (remainder filled in from reference TRBV18 and TRBJ2-1): NAGVMQNPRHLVRRRGQEARLRCSPMKGHSHVYWYRQLPEEGLKFMVYLQKENIIDESGMPKERFSAEFPKEGPSILRIQQVVRGDSAAYFCASSPATGYNEQFFGPGTRLTVL.